This record covers a single T cell receptor beta chain. Its antigen is not known. Germline V lookup: CDR1 SNHLY, CDR2 FYNNEI. Trimming left V 4 bases short and J 1 base short, with 10 bases between. CDR3 length equals 15 residues. Only in-frame clones appear in the TCRdb table, and some are missing; sequencing was by immunoSEQ multiplex PCR. This sample has about 120,000 clones, with roughly 78% found just once. The sample is drawn from a study of a mutant IDH1 vaccine in newly diagnosed glioma. Study summary: Eight vaccine doses were administered to patients at weeks 1, 3, 5, 7, 11, 15, 19 and 23. Treated patients had a mean age of about 40 years and an approximately 62% male, approximately 38% female split. Study-wide results and limits: Vaccine-induced immune responses occurred in under 95% of patients.

As to time point: week 11, during vaccination. Doses of 300 ug of mutant IDH1 20-mer peptide were given with topical imiquimod. Astrocytomas that were new, WHO grade 3 or 4, IDH1-mutant and ATRX-lost were present in the donors. The sequences come from PBMCs, collected from a glioma patient whose treatment included an IDH1 peptide vaccine. This clonotype was obtained from a man aged 40-49 years with glioma. The chain uses TRBV2 and TRBJ2-2, with D possibly being TRBD1 (6 bases). The CDR3 region has the DNA TGTGCCAGCAGTGTACAGGGTCTGAACACCGGGGAGCTGTTTTTT. Its translation: CASSVQGLNTGELFF.